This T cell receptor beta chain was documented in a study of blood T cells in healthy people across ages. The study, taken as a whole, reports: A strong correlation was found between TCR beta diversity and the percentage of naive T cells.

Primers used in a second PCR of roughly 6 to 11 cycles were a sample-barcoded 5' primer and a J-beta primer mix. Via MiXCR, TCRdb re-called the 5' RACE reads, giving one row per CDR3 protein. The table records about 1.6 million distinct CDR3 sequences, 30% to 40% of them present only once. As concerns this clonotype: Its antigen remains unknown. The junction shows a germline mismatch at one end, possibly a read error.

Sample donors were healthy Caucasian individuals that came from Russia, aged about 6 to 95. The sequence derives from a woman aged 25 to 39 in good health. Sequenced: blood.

DNA for the CDR3: TGCAGCGGACAGGGGGCACTTAATGGGCAGTTCTTC. Residues: CSGQGALNGQFF. J is TRBJ2-1 and V is TRBV29-1; TRBD1 matches 10 bases. Germline lookup yields CDR1 SQVTM and CDR2 ANQGSEA. This CDR3 spans 12 amino acids.